Following are 6 T cell receptor beta chains from one sample sequenced in a study of blood T cells in healthy people across ages (dated by TCRdb to the mid-2010s). The method was 5' RACE. Sequenced on an Illumina HiSeq 2500. A second PCR of roughly 7 to 11 cycles was performed with a sample-barcoded 5' primer and a J-beta primer mix. TCRdb handled the public reads itself, with Q25 trimming in fastp and clone calling in MiXCR, and kept productive beta chains. When rows share a CDR3 protein, they turn into one entry using the most common DNA and genes. This sample has around 900,000 distinct CDR3 sequences in its table, and roughly 50% of those were observed once. About a fifth of the sample is in the top ten clones. The sequencing sample was made of blood. The receptor source for this set is a woman in her sixties or seventies in good health.

There are a few counts of this clonotype. The chain recombines TRBV7-3 with TRBJ1-1; D may be TRBD1 (6 bases). Germline CDR1 reads SGHTA; CDR2 reads FQGTGA. The V gene lost 5 bases and the J gene lost 5 bases, with 12 bases spanning the gap. The CDR3 is 13 amino acids. CDR3: CASSRGQMTEAFF. CDR3 bases: TGTGCCAGCAGCAGAGGACAGATGACTGAAGCTTTCTTT.

The chain recombines TRBV6-2 or TRBV6-3 with TRBJ1-5; unclear D gene. Trimming took off 7 bases at V and 0 bases at J, with 13 bases between the two ends. Per germline, CDR1 MNHEY and CDR2 SVGEGT. The CDR3 is 15 residues long. DNA for the CDR3: TGTGCCAGCATGAAAAGGCCTTCTAGCAATCAGCCCCAGCATTTT. Translation gives CASMKRPSSNQPQHF.

The chain is built from TRBV3-1 and TRBJ2-7, with TRBD2 identical over 13 bases. Germline V gene lookup returns CDR1 LGHDT and CDR2 YNNKEL (reference sequence). This CDR3 region has 21 residues. Trimming cost V 3 bases and J 1 base; bases outside gene matches: 18. CDR3 sequence reads: CASSHSGRTSGSHRYSYEQYF. The CDR3 coding sequence is TGTGCCAGCAGCCATAGTGGCCGGACTAGCGGGAGCCATCGATATTCCTACGAGCAGTACTTC.

CDR3 loop: CASSQDAGASGTGELFF. DNA for the CDR3: TGCGCCAGCAGCCAAGATGCCGGGGCGTCGGGTACCGGGGAGCTGTTTTTT. The chain is built from TRBV4-3 and TRBJ2-2, with D perhaps matching TRBD1 or TRBD2 (5 bases each). V was pared by 0 bases and J by 5 bases, with 16 bases between. The CDR3 runs to 17 residues. The V gene's germline CDR1 is LGHNA and CDR2 YSLEER.

The V gene is TRBV12-3 or TRBV12-4, the J gene TRBJ1-1, with D unresolved. The ends were cut back, 4 bases at V and 8 bases at J, with 14 bases in the middle. CDR3 length equals 13 residues. The CDR3 region is CASSWLRTLEAFF. Here the CDR3 DNA reads TGTGCCAGCAGTTGGTTGAGGACCCTGGAAGCTTTCTTT.

This clonotype is a singleton in its sample. V and J are TRBV28 and TRBJ2-7, with D perhaps matching TRBD2 (6 bases). Looked up from germline, CDR1 is MDHEN and CDR2 is SYDVKM. Trimming removed 8 bases at V and 1 base at J, with 18 bases between. CDR3 length: 15 amino acids. The chain's CDR3 is CASQTVGGASYEQYF. The CDR3 nucleotides are TGTGCCAGCCAGACCGTGGGCGGGGCGTCCTACGAGCAGTACTTC.